This entry features one TCR beta chain sequence. Its antigen is currently unknown. No patient received treatment before thyroid surgery. V shed 4 bases and J shed 0 bases, with 16 bases lying between them. Germline CDR1 DFQATT, CDR2 SNEGSKA (reference sequence). This CDR3 region has 15 residues. Original methodology: It was from CDR3 differences across clinicopathological groups that a distant-metastasis classifier for papillary thyroid cancer was built. TCRdb re-clonotyped the PCR reads via MiXCR. It is TCRdb's table, rather than the study itself, that gives the V and J calls and clone size. The sample has roughly 18,000 clones; roughly 25% are singletons. These data come from a study of metastatic and nonmetastatic thyroid tumors. Background on the study: The comparison covered peripheral blood and tumor or nodule tissue in malignant and benign thyroid patients.

Study-level findings and limits: It was reported that TCR beta diversity was significantly higher in malignant thyroid tumors than benign nodules, in blood and tumor.

The sequenced material came from tumor tissue. The chain links TRBV20-1 to TRBJ2-7, with D perhaps assigned TRBD1 or TRBD2 (7 bases each). This TCR was sampled from a female donor with papillary thyroid cancer or a benign thyroid nodule (not recorded which). Some clones in this sample may be carry-over from other donors' samples. CDR3 DNA: TGCAGTGCTAAGGGAGGGGGCACCACCTCCTACGAGCAGTACTTC. Translating gives CSAKGGGTTSYEQYF.